The subject of this entry is one TCR beta chain. Its antigen remains unidentified. Deletions cut 8 bases from V and 5 bases from J, with 18 bases between. This CDR3 has 14 residues. From germline, CDR1 is MRHNA and CDR2 SNTAGT. Researchers ran the PCR with 60 Vbeta and 13 Jbeta primers. The assay was immunoSEQ multiplex PCR, and TCRdb's table has in-frame clones only and misses some. The sample yields 100,000 or so clones, about 81% seen once. The data derive from a study of cytomegalovirus exposure and HLA in healthy donors. General study results and limits: Analysis performed later showed TCR beta chains linked to HLA being more clonally expanded than equally common others. Several of the most significant clusters appeared, in a later analysis, to be linked to common viral pathogens.

The TCR was taken from a man aged 35 to 55 in good health and CMV-seronegative. Source material: PBMCs. The V gene is TRBV6-4, the J gene TRBJ1-1; D not resolved. CDR3 residues: CASAREHFGTEAFF. In nucleotides, the CDR3 is TGTGCCAGCGCGAGGGAACACTTTGGTACTGAAGCTTTCTTT.